This is a list of T cell receptor beta chains from one sample in a study of memory CD4+ T cells and cytomegalovirus serostatus. Generated by immunoSEQ multiplex PCR, the TCRdb table keeps only in-frame clones and is missing some. The table lists tens of thousands of clones, around 72% of them singletons, with around 0.6% in the top ten. The sequencing input was memory CD4+ T cells from blood. These receptors were taken from an adult in good health and CMV-seronegative. Each CDR3 is given with its conserved first and last residue. The D gene is left open where the match is weak. A row's size may be missing; if present it is once, few, many or a size class.

>TRBJ2-3|NA|TRBD2|TRBV15
CATSEAGERGTDTQYF
TGTGCCACCAGCGAGGCGGGCGAGCGGGGGACAGATACGCAGTATTTT
>TRBJ2-7|NA|NA|TRBV2
CASIRDTNYEQYF
TGTGCCAGCATAAGGGACACGAACTACGAGCAGTACTTC
>TRBJ2-7|NA|TRBD2|TRBV7-2
CASNYYTRLAGTGEQYF
TGTGCCAGCAATTACTACACTAGACTAGCGGGGACCGGCGAGCAGTACTTC
>TRBJ2-7|NA|NA|TRBV4-1
CASSFGPLSSYEQYF
TGCGCCAGCAGCTTCGGACCCCTAAGCTCCTACGAGCAGTACTTC
>TRBJ1-4|NA|NA|TRBV4-1
CASSQGARVHNEKLFF
TGCGCCAGCAGCCAAGGGGCAAGGGTCCATAATGAAAAACTGTTTTTT
>TRBJ1-2|NA|TRBD1|TRBV18
CASSRRELTGPNYGYTF
TGTGCCAGCTCACGAAGAGAATTGACAGGGCCGAACTATGGCTACACCTTC
>TRBJ1-1|NA|NA|TRBV6-6
CASSPVRFTEAFF
TGTGCCAGCAGTCCGGTAAGGTTCACTGAAGCTTTCTTT
>TRBJ2-1|NA|NA|TRBV11-1
CASSRRRAANEQFF
TGTGCCAGCAGCCGACGGCGGGCCGCCAATGAGCAGTTCTTC
>TRBJ1-3|NA|NA|TRBV7-9
CASRGEGNTIYF
TGTGCCAGCAGAGGGGAAGGAAACACCATATATTTT
>TRBJ2-3|NA|NA|TRBV9
CASNLGPTDTQYF
TGTGCCAGCAATCTAGGGCCCACAGATACGCAGTATTTT
>TRBJ1-1|NA|NA|TRBV6-5
CASRGREGLNTEAFF
TGTGCCAGCCGCGGCAGGGAGGGTCTAAACACTGAAGCTTTCTTT
>TRBJ2-3|NA|TRBD1|TRBV18
CASSPRGQGARGTDTQYF
TGTGCCAGCTCACCACGTGGACAGGGGGCGCGCGGCACAGATACGCAGTATTTT
>TRBJ2-1|once|TRBD2|TRBV5-1
CASTKGSTAGALGYNEQFF
TGCGCCAGCACAAAGGGGAGTACAGCGGGGGCGCTGGGGTACAATGAGCAGTTCTTC
>TRBJ2-7|once|NA|TRBV19
CASSPMTGSYEQYF
TGTGCCAGTAGTCCGATGACAGGCTCCTACGAGCAGTACTTC
>TRBJ2-3|NA|NA|TRBV7-2
CASSFSTDTQYF
TGTGCCAGCAGCTTCAGCACAGATACGCAGTATTTT
>TRBJ2-7|NA|NA|TRBV7-8
CASSLGGRTYEQYF
TGTGCCAGCAGCTTAGGAGGGCGAACCTACGAGCAGTACTTC
>TRBJ2-3|NA|TRBD2|TRBV9
CASSTTSGGAMDTQYF
TGTGCCAGCAGCACGACTAGCGGGGGGGCAATGGATACGCAGTATTTT
>TRBJ1-2|NA|NA|TRBV5-1
CASSPRTDTYGYTF
TGCGCCAGCAGCCCGCGGACGGATACCTATGGCTACACCTTC
>TRBJ1-1|NA|NA|TRBV6-1
CASSQTWNTEAFF
TGTGCCAGCAGCCAGACATGGAACACTGAAGCTTTCTTT
>TRBJ2-2|NA|TRBD1|TRBV18
CASSPRQGLRTGELFF
TGTGCCAGCTCACCAAGACAGGGGTTGAGGACCGGGGAGCTGTTTTTT
>TRBJ1-2|NA|TRBD1|TRBV10-2
CASMGQLYGYTF
TGCGCCAGCATGGGACAGCTCTATGGCTACACCTTC
>TRBJ1-1|few|NA|TRBV5-6
CASSLWETEAFF
TGTGCCAGCAGCTTATGGGAGACTGAAGCTTTCTTT
>TRBJ1-2|once|TRBD1|TRBV18
CASSSTGGNYGYTF
TGTGCCAGCTCATCGACAGGGGGAAACTATGGCTACACCTTC
>TRBJ1-4|NA|NA|TRBV7-9
CASSPGWEKLFF
TGTGCCAGCAGCCCGGGGTGGGAAAAACTGTTTTTT
>TRBJ2-1|NA|NA|TRBV7-2
CASSLVGGGPNEQFF
TGTGCCAGCAGCTTAGTAGGGGGGGGGCCCAATGAGCAGTTCTTC
>TRBJ1-5|few|NA|TRBV2
CASSELSGQPQHF
TGTGCCAGCAGTGAATTGTCCGGTCAGCCCCAGCATTTT
>TRBJ2-7|NA|NA|TRBV6-8
CASKGVSIYEQYF
TGTGCCAGCAAGGGGGTATCAATCTACGAGCAGTACTTC
>TRBJ2-7|NA|TRBD2|TRBV28
CASSSPGGLEQYF
TGTGCCAGCAGTTCCCCGGGGGGGCTCGAGCAGTACTTC
>TRBJ2-6|NA|NA|TRBV10-3
CAISEEGLTGANVLTF
TGTGCCATCAGTGAGGAGGGCCTGACTGGGGCCAACGTCCTGACTTTC
>TRBJ1-5|NA|NA|TRBV5-1
CASSTGDSNQPQHF
TGCGCCAGCAGCACCGGTGATAGCAATCAGCCCCAGCATTTT
>TRBJ2-3|NA|NA|TRBV10-3
CAISVADTQYF
TGTGCCATCAGTGTGGCAGATACGCAGTATTTT
>TRBJ2-1|NA|TRBD1|TRBV5-8
CASSTGTAAANEQFF
TGTGCCAGCAGCACCGGGACAGCGGCCGCCAATGAGCAGTTCTTC
>TRBJ2-3|NA|TRBD1|TRBV5-1
CASSPQGAEADTQYF
TGCGCCAGCAGCCCACAGGGGGCTGAGGCAGATACGCAGTATTTT
>TRBJ1-1|NA|TRBD1|TRBV6-5
CASRPRGRDTEAFF
TGTGCCAGCAGGCCTAGGGGGCGCGACACTGAAGCTTTCTTT
>TRBJ1-6|NA|TRBD1|TRBV10-2
CASGGTGINSPLHF
TGCGCCAGCGGAGGGACAGGGATAAATTCACCCCTCCACTTT
>TRBJ1-2|NA|NA|TRBV27
CASTLTGGAIGGGYTF
TGTGCCAGCACTCTAACGGGGGGGGCTATCGGGGGTGGCTACACCTTC
>TRBJ2-7|NA|NA|TRBV2
CASSESVGPYEQYF
TGTGCCAGCAGTGAATCTGTGGGGCCCTACGAGCAGTACTTC
>TRBJ1-4|NA|NA|TRBV5-6
CASSPEGRTNEKLFF
TGTGCCAGCAGCCCCGAAGGGAGAACTAATGAAAAACTGTTTTTT
>TRBJ1-2|NA|NA|TRBV6-1
CASGAYGYTF
TGTGCCAGCGGTGCCTATGGCTACACCTTC
>TRBJ1-6|NA|NA|TRBV10-3
CAISEDRLLISDSPLHF
TGTGCCATCAGTGAGGACAGGTTGCTTATTTCGGATTCACCCCTCCACTTT
>TRBJ2-1|once|TRBD2|TRBV6-1
CASTSGGAGYHEQFF
TGTGCCAGTACTAGCGGGGGGGCTGGCTATCATGAGCAGTTCTTC
>TRBJ2-2|NA|NA|TRBV10-2
CASSEIKGLAGELFF
TGCGCCAGCAGTGAGATAAAGGGGCTCGCCGGGGAGCTGTTTTTT
>TRBJ2-3|few|NA|TRBV5-6
CASSLRTISFLYF
TGTGCCAGCAGCTTGAGAACTATTTCCTTTTTGTATTTT
>TRBJ1-1|NA|TRBD1|TRBV7-9
CASSDYRGFVTEAFF
TGTGCCAGCAGCGACTACAGGGGATTCGTCACTGAAGCTTTCTTT
>TRBJ2-6|NA|NA|TRBV19
CASSPDRTSGANVLTF
TGTGCCAGTAGTCCGGACAGAACCTCTGGGGCCAACGTCCTGACTTTC
>TRBJ1-2|NA|NA|TRBV4-1
CASSPTGILGGYTF
TGCGCCAGCAGCCCAACAGGGATTTTAGGAGGCTACACCTTC